Described below is a single T cell receptor (beta chain) sequence and its context. Its antigen is as yet unknown. This entry is derived from a study of identical twins. The CDR3 runs to 13 residues. The V gene's germline CDR1 is SNHLY and CDR2 FYNNEI. Trimming cost V 0 bases and J 8 bases, with 9 bases left between them. Via MiXCR, TCRdb re-called the 5' RACE reads, giving one row per CDR3 protein. Among approximately 1.8 million distinct CDR3 sequences listed, under 35% were seen once. The study's findings and limits: Among out-of-frame alpha sequences shared by twins, low generation probability occurred in excess.

This TCR was sampled from a newborn girl in good health. The sample was cord blood. The chain carries TRBV2 and TRBJ2-3; TRBD1 might be the D (6 bases). The CDR3 sequence is CASSEAEGGTQYF. In DNA, the CDR3 is TGTGCCAGCAGTGAAGCAGAAGGGGGTACGCAGTATTTT.